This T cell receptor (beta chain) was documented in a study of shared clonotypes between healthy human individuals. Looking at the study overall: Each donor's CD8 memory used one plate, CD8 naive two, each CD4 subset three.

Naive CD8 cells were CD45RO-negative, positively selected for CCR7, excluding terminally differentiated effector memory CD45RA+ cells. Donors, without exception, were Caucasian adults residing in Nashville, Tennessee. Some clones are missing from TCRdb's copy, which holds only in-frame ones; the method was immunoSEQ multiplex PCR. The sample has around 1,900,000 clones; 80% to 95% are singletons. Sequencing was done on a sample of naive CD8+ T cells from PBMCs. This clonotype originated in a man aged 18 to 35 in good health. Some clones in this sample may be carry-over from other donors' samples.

The CDR3 reads CASSDPDVTGPHQETQYF. The CDR3 DNA is TGTGCCAGCAGTGACCCGGACGTCACCGGTCCACACCAAGAGACCCAGTACTTC. The chain has TRBV6-4 and TRBJ2-5; D is unresolved. Germline CDR1 reads MRHNA; CDR2 reads SNTAGT. The V gene lost 2 bases and the J gene lost 0 bases, with 19 bases spanning the gap. This CDR3 is built from 18 residues.